This T cell receptor beta chain comes out of a study of cytomegalovirus exposure and HLA in healthy donors. The study's findings and limits: In a later analysis, at a false discovery rate of 0.05, fewer than 20,000 TCR beta sequences matched HLA alleles. Segments of the TCR beta V type were, in most cases, productive about 90% or about 30% of the time in an earlier analysis. Most of the CMV-associated TCR beta chains (in a later analysis) appeared to be HLA-restricted. Later, an analysis showed that TCR beta chains associated with HLA were more clonally expanded than others that were equally common.

The germline V gene has CDR1 SGHTA and CDR2 FQGTGA. CDR3 length: 16 amino acids. J was trimmed by 5 bases and V by 1 base; bases with no gene match: 4. This clone was counted only a few times. The antigen is undetermined. The PCR was carried out with 60 Vbeta primers and 13 Jbeta primers. The protocol was immunoSEQ multiplex PCR, while the TCRdb copy is restricted to in-frame clones and leaves out a portion. The table includes about 140,000 clones, over 65% detected once. The sequence was obtained from a woman aged 25 to 45 in good health and CMV-seronegative. J is TRBJ2-3 and V is TRBV7-3; 12 bases agree with TRBD2. What was sequenced was PBMCs. The CDR3 is CASSLMLAGGQDTQYF. In DNA form, the CDR3 reads TGTGCCAGCAGCTTAATGCTAGCGGGGGGGCAAGATACGCAGTATTTT. Together with reference TRBV7-3 and TRBJ2-3, the CDR3 gives the full variable domain: GAGVSQTPSNKVTEKGKYVELRCDPISGHTALYWYRQSLGQGPEFLIYFQGTGAADDSGLPNDRFFAVRPEGSVSTLKIQRTERGDSAVYLCASSLMLAGGQDTQYFGPGTRLTVL.